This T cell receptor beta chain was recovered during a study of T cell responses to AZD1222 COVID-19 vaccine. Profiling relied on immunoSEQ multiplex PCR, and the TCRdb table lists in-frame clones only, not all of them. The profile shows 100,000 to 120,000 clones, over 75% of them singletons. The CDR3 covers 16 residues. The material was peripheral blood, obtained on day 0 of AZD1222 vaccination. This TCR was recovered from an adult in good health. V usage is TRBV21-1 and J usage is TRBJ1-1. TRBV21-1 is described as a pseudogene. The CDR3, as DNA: TGTGCCAGCAGCGCCGGGACGGGGGTTGGTGACACTGAAGCTTTCTTT. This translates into CASSAGTGVGDTEAFF.